This is a list of T cell receptor beta chains from one sample in a study of blood T cell repertoires in COVID-19. Assay: immunoSEQ multiplex PCR; the TCRdb copy retains only in-frame clones and omits some. The sample lists over 400,000 clones; less than 90% were seen once. The sequenced material came from PBMCs or T cells enriched from blood (not recorded which). The receptors derive from an older woman who had recovered from COVID-19. CDR3s include the opening cysteine and the closing phenylalanine or tryptophan. Fields, in order: CDR3 DNA, CDR3 protein, V gene, D gene, clone size, J gene. D genes are given only for firm matches. The listing skips clone size in some rows; elsewhere it reads once, few, many or a size class.

CDR3nt: TGTGCCAGCAGCCAGCGAGCCGGGACTAGCAGCGAGCAGTACTTC
CDR3aa: CASSQRAGTSSEQYF
v_gene: TRBV3-1/TRBV3-2
d_gene: TRBD2
abundance: -
j_gene: TRBJ2-7

CDR3nt: TGCGCCAGCAGCAAGACAGGGGTGGCCTTCTCCGGGGAGCTGTTTTTT
CDR3aa: CASSKTGVAFSGELFF
v_gene: TRBV5-1
d_gene: TRBD1
abundance: once
j_gene: TRBJ2-2

CDR3nt: TGCGCCAGCAGCTTGGCTGGACTAGCGGGGGAATCAGATACGCAGTATTTT
CDR3aa: CASSLAGLAGESDTQYF
v_gene: TRBV5-1
d_gene: TRBD2
abundance: -
j_gene: TRBJ2-3

CDR3nt: TGCGCCAGCAGCCGCCTCCAGGGAACTAATGAAAAACTGTTTTTT
CDR3aa: CASSRLQGTNEKLFF
v_gene: TRBV4-1
d_gene: -
abundance: once
j_gene: TRBJ1-4

CDR3nt: TGTGCCAGCAGTTTATACGGGAAGAACACTGAAGCTTTCTTT
CDR3aa: CASSLYGKNTEAFF
v_gene: TRBV27
d_gene: -
abundance: -
j_gene: TRBJ1-1

CDR3nt: TGTGCCAGCAGCGCGAGCGGGGGTCGCACAGATACGCAGTATTTT
CDR3aa: CASSASGGRTDTQYF
v_gene: TRBV9
d_gene: TRBD2
abundance: -
j_gene: TRBJ2-3

CDR3nt: TGTGCCAGCATCGCTTTAGTGTCGGGGGTCGGCGGCTACACCTTC
CDR3aa: CASIALVSGVGGYTF
v_gene: TRBV2
d_gene: -
abundance: -
j_gene: TRBJ1-2

CDR3nt: TGCAGCGGTTACAGGGATATCGATGGCTACACCTTC
CDR3aa: CSGYRDIDGYTF
v_gene: TRBV29-1
d_gene: -
abundance: -
j_gene: TRBJ1-2

CDR3nt: TGTGCCAGCAACCGGGGCGGGAGGAACACCGGGGAGCTGTTTTTT
CDR3aa: CASNRGGRNTGELFF
v_gene: TRBV6-6
d_gene: TRBD2
abundance: -
j_gene: TRBJ2-2

CDR3nt: TGTGCCAGCAACAGCTTTAACACTGAAGCTTTCTTT
CDR3aa: CASNSFNTEAFF
v_gene: TRBV2
d_gene: -
abundance: -
j_gene: TRBJ1-1

CDR3nt: TGTGCCAGCAGCTCCTACGCCGGGGCCAACGTCCTGACTTTC
CDR3aa: CASSSYAGANVLTF
v_gene: TRBV7-9
d_gene: -
abundance: -
j_gene: TRBJ2-6

CDR3nt: TGTGCCAGTAGTATCGCCAGGAACAATCAGCCCCAGCATTTT
CDR3aa: CASSIARNNQPQHF
v_gene: TRBV19
d_gene: -
abundance: -
j_gene: TRBJ1-5

CDR3nt: TGTGCCAGCAGTCCAGGGTCCGGAAACACCATATATTTT
CDR3aa: CASSPGSGNTIYF
v_gene: TRBV5-4
d_gene: -
abundance: -
j_gene: TRBJ1-3

CDR3nt: TGTGCCTGGAGCAGACAGGGGGAGACCTACGAGCAGTACTTC
CDR3aa: CAWSRQGETYEQYF
v_gene: TRBV30
d_gene: TRBD1
abundance: -
j_gene: TRBJ2-7

CDR3nt: TGTGCCAGCAGCCTAGGGGGACAGACCTACGAGCAGTACTTC
CDR3aa: CASSLGGQTYEQYF
v_gene: TRBV7-8
d_gene: TRBD1
abundance: -
j_gene: TRBJ2-7

CDR3nt: TGTGCCAGCAGCGTGACGGGACTAGCGGGGCCCACAGATACGCAGTATTTT
CDR3aa: CASSVTGLAGPTDTQYF
v_gene: TRBV9
d_gene: TRBD2
abundance: -
j_gene: TRBJ2-3

CDR3nt: TGTGCCAGCAGCTTAGATTTTAGACAGAATCAGCCCCAGCATTTT
CDR3aa: CASSLDFRQNQPQHF
v_gene: TRBV11-2
d_gene: -
abundance: once
j_gene: TRBJ1-5

CDR3nt: TGTGCCAGTAGTCCCACGACAGGGGGAAACACTGAAGCTTTCTTT
CDR3aa: CASSPTTGGNTEAFF
v_gene: TRBV19
d_gene: TRBD1
abundance: -
j_gene: TRBJ1-1

CDR3nt: TGTGCCAGCAGCCCCTCTTTGGGGGCCAATGAAAAACTGTTTTTT
CDR3aa: CASSPSLGANEKLFF
v_gene: TRBV7-6
d_gene: -
abundance: -
j_gene: TRBJ1-4

CDR3nt: TGTGCCACCTCGTCCAGCTCTGGAAACACCATATATTTT
CDR3aa: CATSSSSGNTIYF
v_gene: TRBV24-1
d_gene: -
abundance: -
j_gene: TRBJ1-3

CDR3nt: TGTGCCAGCGGGGGCCATTACAATGAGCAGTTCTTC
CDR3aa: CASGGHYNEQFF
v_gene: TRBV2
d_gene: -
abundance: -
j_gene: TRBJ2-1

CDR3nt: TGTGCCAGCAGTGAAGGTTGGGGTAGCGGGGGGGGAAGAGATACGCAGTATTTT
CDR3aa: CASSEGWGSGGGRDTQYF
v_gene: TRBV25-1
d_gene: TRBD2
abundance: -
j_gene: TRBJ2-3

CDR3nt: TGTGCCAGCAGCCCGGAGGTCCCAGATACGCAGTATTTT
CDR3aa: CASSPEVPDTQYF
v_gene: TRBV7-9
d_gene: -
abundance: -
j_gene: TRBJ2-3

CDR3nt: TGTGCCAGCAGGGACAGGGGCAATGAGCAGTTCTTC
CDR3aa: CASRDRGNEQFF
v_gene: TRBV2
d_gene: TRBD1
abundance: few
j_gene: TRBJ2-1

CDR3nt: TGCGCCAGCAGCAGACGGACAGGGGGGGACACTGAAGCTTTCTTT
CDR3aa: CASSRRTGGDTEAFF
v_gene: TRBV5-1
d_gene: TRBD1
abundance: -
j_gene: TRBJ1-1

CDR3nt: TGTGCCATCAGTGAGTCGAGTCAGGGATCTATCTACAATGAGCAGTTCTTC
CDR3aa: CAISESSQGSIYNEQFF
v_gene: TRBV10-3
d_gene: -
abundance: -
j_gene: TRBJ2-1

CDR3nt: TGTGCCAGCAGTCCTAGCGGGGGGGGCGATGAGTATTTT
CDR3aa: CASSPSGGGDEYF
v_gene: TRBV4-2
d_gene: TRBD2
abundance: once
j_gene: TRBJ2-3

CDR3nt: TGTGCCAGTAGTACTGTGGGGGCTAAGGCTTTCTTT
CDR3aa: CASSTVGAKAFF
v_gene: TRBV19
d_gene: -
abundance: few
j_gene: TRBJ1-1

CDR3nt: TGTGCCAGCACGGATCACGGGGGGGCTAGAGATACGCAGTATTTT
CDR3aa: CASTDHGGARDTQYF
v_gene: TRBV28
d_gene: TRBD2
abundance: once
j_gene: TRBJ2-3

CDR3nt: TGTGCCAGCAGCGCCCGGACTAGCGGGGTGGTCCGGCCAGATACGCAGTATTTT
CDR3aa: CASSARTSGVVRPDTQYF
v_gene: TRBV9
d_gene: TRBD2
abundance: -
j_gene: TRBJ2-3